One TCR beta chain is described in this entry. Profiling relied on immunoSEQ multiplex PCR, and the TCRdb table lists in-frame clones only, not all of them. The table has 300,000 to 350,000 clones, roughly 85% seen once. Germline CDR1 and CDR2: MDHEN and SYDVKM. V was shortened by 6 bases and J by 8 bases, with 22 bases between the two germline ends. This CDR3 has 15 amino acids. The data belong to a study of blood T cell repertoires in COVID-19. Participants were placed into cohorts based on the clinical history they reported. Sequenced input: PBMCs or T cells enriched from blood (not recorded which). The J gene is TRBJ1-2, the V gene TRBV28; D not certain. The TCR was taken from a woman in her forties with acute COVID-19. The CDR3 DNA reads as TGTGCCAGCAGCCCGGAAGGAAAACTATTTGGAGGCTACACCTTC. Translated, it gives CASSPEGKLFGGYTF.